These 2 T cell receptor beta chains originate from one sample sequenced in a study of T-cell memory formation after mild COVID-19. TCRdb recomputed calls from the 5' RACE reads with MiXCR, one row per CDR3 protein. Of more than 110,000 distinct CDR3 sequences detected, 20% to 25% appear once; the ten largest clones hold approximately 25%. The sequenced material came from PBMCs or a T cell subset sorted from them (not recorded which). The receptors shown here come from an adult woman who had mild COVID-19 (a few samples of this study predate the infection). Cell type and time point are not known.

In its sample, this clonotype was seen a few times. The chain carries TRBV12-3 or TRBV12-4 and TRBJ2-2; 7 bases align to TRBD2. CDR3 size: 14 residues. The ends lost 3 bases at V and 7 bases at J; junction bases unmatched: 5. DNA for the CDR3: TGTGCCAGCAGTTTCACCCCGGGGGGCGGGGAGCTGTTTTTT. This sequence encodes CASSFTPGGGELFF.

This sequence joins TRBV10-3 and TRBJ2-1, with D possibly matching TRBD1 (5 bases). V dropped 4 bases and J dropped 6 bases, with 7 bases sitting between them. Germline CDR1 and CDR2: ENHRY and SYGVKD. The CDR3 contains 12 residues. CDR3 sequence reads: CAISGQPNEQFF. CDR3 nucleotide sequence: TGTGCCATCAGTGGACAGCCCAATGAGCAGTTCTTC.